The 20 T cell receptor beta chains given below trace back to one sample, sequenced in a study of blood T cell repertoires in COVID-19. Measured with immunoSEQ multiplex PCR; TCRdb has only the in-frame clones, and not every one. The sample holds 200,000 to 300,000 clones, approximately 86% seen once. Sequencing was done on a sample of peripheral blood. The source of these receptors is a woman aged 60-75 years with COVID-19, enrolled during active disease.

The chain recombines TRBV5-1 with TRBJ1-4; the match to TRBD1 covers 7 bases. The CDR3 covers 16 residues. Germline CDR1 and CDR2: SGHRS and YFSETQ. Trimming removed 3 bases from V and 4 bases from J; junction bases left unmatched: 9. The CDR3 bases are TGCGCCAGCAGCTCCTCTTCCGGGACAGTTAATGAAAAACTGTTTTTT. This encodes CASSSSSGTVNEKLFF.

The chain is built from TRBV6-4 and TRBJ2-7; perhaps TRBD2 as D (5 bases). The germline gives CDR1 MRHNA, CDR2 SNTAGT. The V and J ends lost 6 bases and 3 bases respectively, with 9 bases between them. The CDR3 is 12 amino acids. CDR3: CASRPGDYEQYF. Here the CDR3 DNA reads TGTGCCAGCAGGCCCGGGGACTACGAGCAGTACTTC.

This chain uses TRBV28 with TRBJ2-3; possible D gene TRBD2, 6 bases. V lost 2 bases, J lost 5 bases, and 11 bases lay in between. Per germline, CDR1 MDHEN and CDR2 SYDVKM. The CDR3 covers 14 residues. The CDR3 here is CASSLASVIDTQYF. CDR3 DNA sequence: TGTGCCAGCAGTTTAGCTAGCGTTATAGATACGCAGTATTTT. Drawing the rest from reference TRBV28 and TRBJ2-3, the complete variable domain is DVKVTQSSRYLVKRTGEKVFLECVQDMDHENMFWYRQDPGLGLRLIYFSYDVKMKEKGDIPEGYSVSREKKERFSLILESASTNQTSMYLCASSLASVIDTQYFGPGTRLTVL.

The chain recombines TRBV3-1 (or the pseudogene TRBV3-2) with TRBJ2-1, with 7 bases identical to TRBD2. Germline-derived CDR1 and CDR2 are LGHDT and YNNKEL (reference sequence). This CDR3 region has 16 residues. The ends lost 4 bases at V and 8 bases at J; junction bases unmatched: 14. For the CDR3, the DNA is TGTGCCAGCAGCCCCCTGGGGGGGGTTGGTGACCATGAGCAGTTCTTC. Protein sequence: CASSPLGGVGDHEQFF.

This chain links TRBV7-3 with TRBJ2-2; D might be TRBD2 (5 bases). This CDR3 has 15 amino acids. Trimming shortened V by 5 bases and J by 4 bases, and 14 bases separated the two germline ends. Looked up from germline, CDR1 is SGHTA and CDR2 is FQGTGA. The CDR3 DNA reads as TGTGCCAGCAGCCCGAGGGCGGGTGGCACCGGGGAGCTGTTTTTT. Residues: CASSPRAGGTGELFF. The full variable domain, rest sourced from reference TRBV7-3 and TRBJ2-2, is GAGVSQTPSNKVTEKGKYVELRCDPISGHTALYWYRQSLGQGPEFLIYFQGTGAADDSGLPNDRFFAVRPEGSVSTLKIQRTERGDSAVYLCASSPRAGGTGELFFGEGSRLTVL.

The chain couples TRBV4-3 to TRBJ2-5, with D possibly matching TRBD1 (6 bases). V lost 1 base to trimming and J lost 7 bases, with 10 bases between them. CDR1 and CDR2 from the germline V gene are LGHNA and YSLEER. This CDR3 has 13 amino acids. The CDR3 nucleotides read TGCGCCAGCAGCCAAGGCAGCAGGGGGACCCAGTACTTC. Its translation: CASSQGSRGTQYF.

The chain joins TRBV12-3 or TRBV12-4 to TRBJ2-7; 9 nucleotides align to TRBD2. The junction had 5 bases not matched to a gene; V was cut back by 6 bases and J by 5 bases. The CDR3 has 13 amino acids. The CDR3 region is CASSWSSGNEQYF. The CDR3 coding sequence is TGTGCCAGCAGCTGGTCTAGCGGGAACGAGCAGTACTTC.

This clone was found a few times. The same CDR3 is also encoded by other DNA sequences in this sample. The rearrangement links TRBV6-2 or TRBV6-3 to TRBJ2-3; no definite D call. Trimming removed 2 bases from V and 4 bases from J, with 4 bases in between. CDR3 size: 12 residues. Looked up from germline, CDR1 is MNHEY and CDR2 is SVGEGT. The CDR3 DNA reads TGTGCCAGCAGTTACCCCTCAGATACGCAGTATTTT. Protein product: CASSYPSDTQYF.

The V call is TRBV5-6, the J call TRBJ1-5; possibly TRBD1 for D (5 bases). Looked up from germline, CDR1 is SGHDT and CDR2 is YYEEEE. There are 15 residues in the CDR3. V gave up 2 bases and J gave up 2 bases, with 11 bases separating them. This chain's CDR3 is CASSLKGRGNQPQHF. CDR3 DNA: TGTGCCAGCAGCTTAAAGGGGCGCGGCAATCAGCCCCAGCATTTT.

The chain is built from TRBV6-5 and TRBJ1-2; TRBD1 matches 7 bases. This CDR3 contains 14 residues. Germline V gives CDR1 MNHEY, CDR2 SVGAGI. V was pared by 7 bases and J by 4 bases, with 9 bases of the junction left unmatched. CDR3 coding DNA: TGTGCCAGCACCCCCCGGACAGGCAGCTATGGCTACACCTTC. Translating gives CASTPRTGSYGYTF.

The J gene is TRBJ1-3, the V gene TRBV30; D unresolved. The CDR3 totals 11 residues. With 3 bases removed from V and 8 bases from J, the gap between germline ends came to 8 bases. Germline V gene data show CDR1 as GTSNPN and CDR2 as SVGIG (reference sequence). The CDR3 here is CAWRTRDTIYF. The CDR3 coding sequence is TGTGCCTGGAGGACGAGGGACACCATATATTTT. Supplemented by reference TRBV30 and TRBJ1-3, the full variable domain reads SQTIHQWPATLVQPVGSPLSLECTVEGTSNPNLYWYRQAAGRGLQLLFYSVGIGQISSEVPQNLSASRPQDRQFILSSKKLLLSDSGFYLCAWRTRDTIYFGEGSWLTVV.

This rearrangement joins TRBV11-1 to TRBJ2-3; 12 nucleotides line up with TRBD2. The CDR3 runs 16 residues. With V trimmed by 4 bases and J by 4 bases, 6 bases remained unmatched. The germline V gene has CDR1 SGHAT and CDR2 FQDESV (reference sequence). For the CDR3, the DNA is TGTGCCAGCAGCTCCCTAGCGGGAGGGAGGGCAGATACGCAGTATTTT. The encoded protein is CASSSLAGGRADTQYF.

This chain joins TRBV7-9 and TRBJ2-5, with 8 nucleotides matching TRBD1. The CDR3 extends over 13 amino acids. Trimming took 6 bases from V and 5 from J; bases not matched to a gene: 5. Germline CDR1 reads SEHNR; CDR2 reads FQNEAQ (reference sequence). The CDR3 sequence: CASRDRGGETQYF. The CDR3 DNA is TGTGCCAGCAGAGACAGGGGTGGGGAGACCCAGTACTTC.

The rearrangement links TRBV5-1 to TRBJ1-3, with unresolved D. Trimming removed 0 bases at V and 4 bases at J, with 8 bases between. Germline V gene data show CDR1 as SGHRS and CDR2 as YFSETQ. The CDR3 consists of 14 residues. CDR3 nucleotides: TGCGCCAGCAGCTTGGCCACTTTAGGAAACACCATATATTTT. Amino acids: CASSLATLGNTIYF.

The chain recombines TRBV28 with TRBJ1-5, with TRBD1 matching 9 bases. V was clipped by 2 bases and J by 6 bases; unmatched bases: 11. The CDR3 is 17 amino acids. Germline V CDR1 and CDR2: MDHEN, SYDVKM. The DNA of the CDR3 is TGTGCCAGCAGTTTACTCTACAGGGGGCGTTTGGTTCAGCCCCAGCATTTT. Encoded protein: CASSLLYRGRLVQPQHF.

The chain links TRBV5-8 to TRBJ1-1, with 8 bases identical to TRBD1. With 4 bases clipped from V and 5 bases from J, the junction kept 10 bases outside the gene matches. CDR1 and CDR2 from the germline V gene are SGHTS and YDEGEE. The CDR3 runs 15 residues. The CDR3 nucleotides read TGTGCCAGCAGCACCAGGACAGGGTTAGGAACTGAAGCTTTCTTT. Amino acid sequence: CASSTRTGLGTEAFF.

The gene calls are TRBV14 and TRBJ2-3; no definite D call. From germline, CDR1 is SGHDN and CDR2 FVKESK. The germline V and J ends were trimmed by 0 bases and 0 bases, with 10 bases remaining between them. This CDR3 spans 16 amino acids. The CDR3 DNA is TGTGCCAGCAGCCAAGATGCTGCACTGAGCACAGATACGCAGTATTTT. Translation gives CASSQDAALSTDTQYF.

The V call is TRBV15, the J call TRBJ1-2, with 9 positions matching TRBD1. V trimming: 5 bases; J trimming: 7 bases; junction bases outside the gene matches: 8. Looked up from germline, CDR1 is LNHNV and CDR2 is YYDKDF (reference sequence). This CDR3 spans 14 amino acids. The CDR3 sequence is CATSGDRVFGGYTF. CDR3 coding DNA: TGTGCCACCAGCGGGGACAGGGTTTTCGGTGGCTACACCTTC.

V is TRBV28 and J is TRBJ1-2, with TRBD1 matching over 7 bases. CDR3 length: 14 amino acids. Unmatched junction bases numbered 4, after V lost 6 bases and J lost 0 bases. CDR1 is MDHEN, CDR2 SYDVKM, per germline. DNA of the CDR3: TGTGCCAGCAGGGGACAGCATCCTAACTATGGCTACACCTTC. Amino acids: CASRGQHPNYGYTF.

The CDR3 DNA sequence: TGTGCCTGGACCTGGACATCTGGAAACACCATATATTTT. It is translated as CAWTWTSGNTIYF. The chain uses TRBV30 and TRBJ1-3, with D maybe TRBD1 (5 bases). Germline V gives CDR1 GTSNPN, CDR2 SVGIG (reference sequence). V was shortened by 4 bases and J by 1 base, with 8 bases between the two germline ends. The CDR3 has 13 residues.